This TCR beta chain comes out of a study of T cells in localized non-small cell lung cancer. General study points: Because sequencing included only one region (of the tumor), heterogeneity remains possible. T cell clonality was highest in uninvolved adjacent lung, above tumor. Paired adjacent lung recovered a median around 60 of the top 100 tumor clones.

Points on this clone: What it recognizes is unknown.

Libraries were prepared by immunoSEQ multiplex PCR; TCRdb keeps only in-frame clonotypes and omits some of them. The data contain some 34,000 clones, around 77% of them seen just once; the ten biggest clones take up 15% to 20%. Germline values: CDR1 ENHRY, CDR2 SYGVKD. The CDR3 has 11 amino acids. The source is a male donor aged 60 or over with stage III squamous cell lung carcinoma. This sample comprised peripheral blood, obtained before any cancer treatment. V is TRBV10-3 and J is TRBJ2-5, with D unclear. The J call is doubtful: the DNA matches TRBJ2-7 better. CDR3 protein: CAISEGHEQYF. The CDR3 DNA reads as TGTGCCATCAGTGAGGGGCACGAGCAGTACTTC.